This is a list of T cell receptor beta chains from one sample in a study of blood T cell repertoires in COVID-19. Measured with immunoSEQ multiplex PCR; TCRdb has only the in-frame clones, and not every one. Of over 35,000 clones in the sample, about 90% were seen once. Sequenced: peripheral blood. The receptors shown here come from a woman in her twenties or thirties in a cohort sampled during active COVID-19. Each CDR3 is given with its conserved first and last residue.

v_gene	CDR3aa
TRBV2	CASSSRDRSWGYF
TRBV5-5	CASSQGLMDQPQHF
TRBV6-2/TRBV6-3	CASSQQGGNQPQHF
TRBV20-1	CSASILAGVGDTQYF
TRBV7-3	CASSSQFNTEAFF
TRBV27	CASSFWTGGNTEAFF
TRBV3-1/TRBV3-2	CASSQQAVTDTQYF
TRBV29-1	CSVVVGGGRTGELFF
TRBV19	CASSSAGGNEKLFF
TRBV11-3	CASSPGTLNNEQFF
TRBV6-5	CASSSLTPGGEQYF
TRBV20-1	CSASRRSTGTETQYF
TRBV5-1	CASSLAPVAYEQYF
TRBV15	CATRRLAGPSSTDTQYF
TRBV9	CASSLHPGQGSYEQYF
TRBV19	CASSIGARAKNIQYF
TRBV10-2	CASSDGNQPQHF
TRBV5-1	CASSRGLAGGDDTQYF
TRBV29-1	CSVEGGQPYEQYF
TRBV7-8	CASSLEGTGWWYSNQPQHF
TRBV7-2	CASSLVRGTAQYF
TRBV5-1	CASSFYYNEQFF
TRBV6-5	CASKAMNAEAFF
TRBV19	CASSMGLAIPDTQYF
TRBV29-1	CSVEDRRGGEQFF
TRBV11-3	CASSGADSSPRPEQFF
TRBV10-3	CAITLDRANTEAFF
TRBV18	CASSPRGGESSPLHF
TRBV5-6	CASTLTGRRDGYTF
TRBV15	CATGKQGTLRGELFF
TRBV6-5	CASSYSRTGTRGGYTF
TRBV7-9	CASRGGVAGGRYNEQFF
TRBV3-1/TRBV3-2	CASSPRGQFTDTQYF
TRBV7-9	CASSLSKGAGALQETQYF
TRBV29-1	CSVIPGGSYEQYF
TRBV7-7	CASSLNLAGGEQYF
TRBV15	CATSRDRGGTGANQPQHF
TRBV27	CASGLSYEQYF
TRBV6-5	CASSYSDKADGYTF
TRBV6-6	CASSYSPGDGTEAFF
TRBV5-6	CASSLEVAAISGTQYF
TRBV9	CASSPSTLVGANVLTF
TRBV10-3	CAISEFEETEAFF
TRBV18	CASSPRTSGNNEQFF
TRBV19	CASSPPVGGTGTGELFF
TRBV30	CAWNGQDYEQYF
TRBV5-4	CASSWDREVAFF
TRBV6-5	CASRASGTKNIQYF
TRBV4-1	CASSLRQGGDTEAFF
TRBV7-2	CASSSSSGGAYEQYF
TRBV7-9	CASSLDLTTSGANVLTF